This T cell receptor (beta chain) was obtained from a study of T cell repertoires in cytomegalovirus infection. Study-level background: Indications of both CMV infection and matching HLA type were provided by public TCR beta signatures.

The ends lost 0 bases at V and 5 bases at J; junction bases unmatched: 10. Germline-derived CDR1 and CDR2 are SGDLS and YYNGEE. The CDR3 is 16 amino acids. TCRdb redid the calling of the reads with MiXCR, one entry per CDR3 protein. The table lists approximately 1,000,000 distinct CDR3 sequences, around 31% of them singletons. Turning to this clonotype: Its antigen is as yet unknown.

The sequence was collected from a human donor in good health (CMV status not recorded). Some clones in this sample may be carry-over from other donors' samples. The sample consisted of cultured CD8+ T cells from PBMCs, taken from culture after CMV antigen stimulation. The chain uses TRBV9 and TRBJ2-7, with 8 bases aligning to TRBD1. The CDR3 DNA reads as TGTGCCAGCAGCGTAGCTCTGGCAGGGGGCAGGAACGAGCAGTACTTC. The encoded protein is CASSVALAGGRNEQYF.